The 27 T cell receptor beta chains below come from one sample, sequenced in a study of T cell responses to AZD1222 COVID-19 vaccine. The assay was immunoSEQ multiplex PCR, and TCRdb's table has in-frame clones only and misses some. The sample records over 85,000 clones, around 90% being singletons. The sequencing here drew on peripheral blood, taken 28 days after the second AZD1222 dose. The receptors stem from an adult who received the AZD1222 COVID-19 vaccine.

V is TRBV27 and J is TRBJ1-2, with 12 bases that match TRBD1. There are 14 residues in the CDR3. J gave up 7 bases and V 6 bases, and 6 bases lay outside the gene matches. Germline-derived CDR1 and CDR2 are MNHEY and SMNVEV (reference sequence). The CDR3 sequence is CASRTGTGGFGYTF. CDR3 nucleotide sequence: TGTGCCAGCAGGACCGGGACAGGGGGCTTTGGCTACACCTTC.

J is TRBJ2-7 and V is TRBV7-9; 7 bases are shared with TRBD1. The CDR3 runs 15 residues. Looked up from germline, CDR1 is SEHNR and CDR2 is FQNEAQ (reference sequence). J gave up 2 bases and V 5 bases, and 9 bases lay outside the gene matches. The CDR3 nucleotides are TGTGCCAGCAGCAGAGGGGGCAGGATGGCCTACGAGCAGTACTTC. It yields the protein CASSRGGRMAYEQYF. Full variable domain (remainder filled in from reference TRBV7-9 and TRBJ2-7): DTGVSQNPRHKITKRGQNVTFRCDPISEHNRLYWYRQTLGQGPEFLTYFQNEAQLEKSRLLSDRFSAERPKGSFSTLEIQRTEQGDSAMYLCASSRGGRMAYEQYFGPGTRLTVT.

In DNA, the CDR3 is TGTGCCAGCAGTTGGGGCTCGAACTATGGCTACACCTTC. It encodes CASSWGSNYGYTF. This chain connects TRBV12-3 or TRBV12-4 to TRBJ1-2; a possible D gene is TRBD1 (5 bases). Trimming took 4 bases from V and 2 from J, leaving 8 bases between them. This CDR3 has 13 amino acids.

This sequence joins TRBV4-2 and TRBJ1-2; 8 positions match TRBD1. Germline V gives CDR1 LGHNA, CDR2 YNFKEQ. The CDR3 loop spans 16 amino acids. V shed 1 base, J shed 6 bases, and the junction held 10 bases outside the gene matches. The CDR3 DNA follows: TGTGCCAGCAGCCAAGTTAGCGTAGGACAGGGAGATGGCTACACCTTC. It codes for CASSQVSVGQGDGYTF.

This clone occurred once. In DNA, the CDR3 is TGCGCCAGCAGCGAGGGGGACGGAGACACTGAAGCTTTCTTT. It yields the protein CASSEGDGDTEAFF. V gene TRBV5-1 combines with J gene TRBJ1-1; D is perhaps TRBD1 (6 bases). Germline CDR1 is SGHRS and CDR2 is YFSETQ. V lost 4 bases to trimming and J lost 3 bases, with 13 bases between them. This CDR3 contains 14 residues.

This rearrangement joins TRBV18 to TRBJ2-3; D call uncertain. The germline V and J ends were trimmed by 0 bases and 3 bases, with 4 bases remaining between them. Germline V gene lookup returns CDR1 KGHSH and CDR2 LQKENI. This CDR3 is built from 13 residues. The CDR3 DNA is TGTGCCAGCTCACCACCCGTAACAGATACGCAGTATTTT. It codes for CASSPPVTDTQYF.

The chain carries TRBV2 and TRBJ1-4; D not resolved. Trimming left V 0 bases short and J 8 bases short, with 16 bases between. This CDR3 comprises 16 residues. The V gene's germline CDR1 is SNHLY and CDR2 FYNNEI. CDR3 amino acids: CASSEARQEAYEKLFF. The CDR3, as DNA: TGTGCCAGCAGTGAAGCTAGGCAGGAGGCGTACGAAAAACTGTTTTTT.

The chain recombines TRBV30 with TRBJ1-2, with TRBD1 as a possible D gene (6 bases). The germline gives CDR1 GTSNPN, CDR2 SVGIG (reference sequence). The germline V and J ends were trimmed by 4 bases and 6 bases, with 15 bases remaining between them. The CDR3 contains 13 residues. CDR3: CAWIYLAGDGYTF. CDR3 sequence (DNA): TGTGCCTGGATTTATTTGGCAGGGGATGGCTACACCTTC.

V is TRBV6-1 and J is TRBJ1-2, with 8 nucleotides matching TRBD1. The CDR3 is made up of 15 amino acids. CDR1 MNHNS and CDR2 SASEGT come from the germline V gene. After removal of 0 bases from V and 2 bases from J, the junction contained 2 bases not matched to a gene. The CDR3 nucleotides are TGTGCCAGCAGTGAAGCCCCAGGGGGCAACTATGGCTACACCTTC. Protein product: CASSEAPGGNYGYTF.

The chain has TRBV2 and TRBJ2-3; D is tentatively TRBD1 or TRBD2 (5 bases each). CDR3 length: 15 residues. V lost 6 bases, J lost 4 bases, and 17 bases lay in between. Germline V gene data show CDR1 as SNHLY and CDR2 as FYNNEI. CDR3 region: CASRLRDLRPDTQYF. The CDR3 nucleotides are TGTGCCAGCAGGTTGAGGGACCTCCGCCCAGATACGCAGTATTTT.

This clone was counted only a few times. This chain uses TRBV7-9 with TRBJ2-3; the match to TRBD2 covers 10 bases. Germline V gene sequence: CDR1 SEHNR, CDR2 FQNEAQ (reference sequence). Unmatched junction bases numbered 8, after V lost 7 bases and J lost 4 bases. The CDR3 spans 15 residues. The chain's CDR3 is CASIRTSGPADTQYF. The CDR3 region has the DNA TGTGCCAGCATCCGGACTAGCGGCCCTGCAGATACGCAGTATTTT.

The chain couples TRBV19 to TRBJ1-4, with D unclear. V lost 3 bases and J 4 bases, leaving 9 bases between the germline ends. The CDR3 is made up of 14 amino acids. Looked up from germline, CDR1 is LNHDA and CDR2 is SQIVND (reference sequence). The CDR3 spells CASSMTPHNEKLFF. The CDR3 DNA is TGTGCCAGTAGTATGACACCTCATAATGAAAAACTGTTTTTT. Full variable domain (rest looked up from reference TRBV19 and TRBJ1-4): DGGITQSPKYLFRKEGQNVTLSCEQNLNHDAMYWYRQDPGQGLRLIYYSQIVNDFQKGDIAEGYSVSREKKESFPLTVTSAQKNPTAFYLCASSMTPHNEKLFFGSGTQLSVL.

This sequence joins TRBV12-5 and TRBJ1-2; D not certain. Per germline, CDR1 LGHNT and CDR2 FRNRAP. The CDR3 is 14 residues long. Between the trimmed V and J ends, which lost 2 bases and 5 bases, there was a span of 12 bases. DNA of the CDR3: TGTGCTAGTGGTTTGTACGGTTTAAAGTATGGCTACACCTTC. It codes for CASGLYGLKYGYTF.

The V and J genes are TRBV4-1 and TRBJ2-7; 10 bases are shared with TRBD2. The CDR3 consists of 17 residues. Germline loops: CDR1 MGHRA, CDR2 YSYEKL. J lost 5 bases, V lost 1 base, and 11 bases had no gene match. CDR3 residues: CASSQGHPGTSVNEQYF. In DNA, the CDR3 is TGCGCCAGCAGCCAAGGGCACCCCGGGACTAGCGTTAACGAGCAGTACTTC.

V gene TRBV4-2 combines with J gene TRBJ2-5, with TRBD1 matching 7 bases. The V gene's germline CDR1 is LGHNA and CDR2 YNFKEQ. Germline trimming cut 4 bases from V and 5 bases from J; bases unmatched to any gene: 7. The CDR3 length is 14 residues. CDR3 in DNA: TGTGCCAGCAGCCTGACAGGGTCCGGTGAGACCCAGTACTTC. It yields the protein CASSLTGSGETQYF.

This clone occurred once. The chain joins TRBV7-2 to TRBJ2-7, with unresolved D. The germline V gene encodes CDR1 SGHTA and CDR2 FQGNSA. V lost 5 bases, J lost 0 bases, and 8 bases lay in between. CDR3 length: 13 residues. CDR3 in amino acids: CASSPRYSYEQYF. The CDR3 region has the DNA TGTGCCAGCAGCCCCAGGTACTCCTACGAGCAGTACTTC.

The V call is TRBV5-1, the J call TRBJ2-7; 8 nucleotides match TRBD1. Germline trimming cut 1 base from V and 2 bases from J; bases unmatched to any gene: 8. The CDR3 has 16 residues. Germline V gene data show CDR1 as SGHRS and CDR2 as YFSETQ. CDR3 region: CASSLQPGQGTYEQYF. For the CDR3, the DNA is TGCGCCAGCAGCTTGCAACCCGGACAGGGAACCTACGAGCAGTACTTC.

This chain joins TRBV24-1 and TRBJ1-5, with unresolved D. CDR1 is KGHDR and CDR2 is SFDVKD in the germline V gene. With 2 bases removed from V and 10 bases from J, the gap between germline ends came to 11 bases. The CDR3 is 13 residues long. The CDR3, as DNA: TGTGCCACCAGTGATTCCTTTTGGGGACCCCAGCATTTT. Protein product: CATSDSFWGPQHF.

CDR3 residues: CASSWDSGGALGEQFF. For the CDR3, the DNA is TGTGCCAGCAGCTGGGATAGCGGGGGGGCCCTTGGTGAGCAGTTCTTC. The V call is TRBV5-4, the J call TRBJ2-1; 11 positions agree with TRBD2. Germline lookup yields CDR1 SGHNT and CDR2 YYREEE (reference sequence). The CDR3 loop spans 16 amino acids. Unmatched junction bases numbered 11, after V lost 3 bases and J lost 9 bases.

V gene TRBV9 combines with J gene TRBJ1-2; D may be TRBD1 (6 bases). The CDR3 runs 15 residues. V gave up 4 bases and J gave up 4 bases, with 17 bases separating them. Per the germline V gene, CDR1 is SGDLS and CDR2 is YYNGEE. The CDR3 region has the DNA TGTGCCAGCAGCCCGGTGATTGGACAGACCTATGGCTACACCTTC. Protein product: CASSPVIGQTYGYTF.

V is TRBV29-1 and J is TRBJ1-1; D is undetermined. The V end was cut by 5 bases, the J end by 1 base, with 2 bases between. The germline V gene has CDR1 SQVTM and CDR2 ANQGSEA. The CDR3 is 10 amino acids. The CDR3 bases are TGCAGCGTTCCGAACACTGAAGCTTTCTTT. Its translation: CSVPNTEAFF.

The chain carries TRBV19 and TRBJ2-2; 8 positions match TRBD1. Losses at the gene ends were 7 bases for V and 7 bases for J; bases not matched to a gene: 8. Germline-derived CDR1 and CDR2 are LNHDA and SQIVND (reference sequence). This CDR3 is 14 amino acids long. The CDR3 DNA sequence: TGTGCCAGTATCCCCAGGGGGCTGAACGGGGAGCTGTTTTTT. This codes for CASIPRGLNGELFF.

This clone was recorded a few times. The chain links TRBV5-1 to TRBJ2-1, with 9 bases lining up with TRBD2. The CDR3 loop spans 15 amino acids. Germline V CDR1 and CDR2: SGHRS, YFSETQ. V lost 0 bases to trimming and J lost 10 bases; unmatched junction nucleotides: 8. The CDR3, as DNA: TGCGCCAGCAGCTTGGCCGCGGGGGGGCCGGCGGAGCAGTTCTTC. Its translation: CASSLAAGGPAEQFF.

The chain couples TRBV6-5 to TRBJ1-2; 7 bases fit TRBD1. CDR3 size: 16 residues. Germline CDR1 reads MNHEY; CDR2 reads SVGAGI. V trimming: 4 bases; J trimming: 0 bases; junction bases outside the gene matches: 8. The CDR3 loop is CASSFHLGGANYGYTF. CDR3 nucleotides: TGTGCCAGCAGTTTTCACCTAGGGGGCGCTAACTATGGCTACACCTTC.

V is TRBV7-9 and J is TRBJ1-1, with D possibly being TRBD1 (6 bases). The CDR3 has 12 amino acids. The germline V gene encodes CDR1 SEHNR and CDR2 FQNEAQ (reference sequence). Trimming removed 4 bases from V and 3 bases from J, with 6 bases in between. The CDR3 sequence: CASSYRDTEAFF. CDR3 sequence (DNA): TGTGCCAGCAGCTACAGGGACACTGAAGCTTTCTTT.

The J gene is TRBJ1-3, the V gene TRBV5-4; 10 nucleotides agree with TRBD1. J gave up 3 bases and V 4 bases, and 10 bases lay outside the gene matches. CDR1 is SGHNT, CDR2 YYREEE, per germline (reference sequence). This CDR3 contains 17 residues. CDR3 DNA: TGTGCCAGCAGCCCCAAGGGACAGGGGACCGGTGGAAACACCATATATTTT. Protein: CASSPKGQGTGGNTIYF.

V and J are TRBV4-1 and TRBJ2-7; no firm D call. This CDR3 has 17 amino acids. Trimming shortened V by 1 base and J by 9 bases, and 25 bases separated the two germline ends. Germline CDR1 is MGHRA and CDR2 is YSYEKL. The CDR3 nucleotides are TGCGCCAGCAGCCAAGTCGGGCGTTCCGGCTCACCGGTGGGGCAGTACTTC. The encoded protein is CASSQVGRSGSPVGQYF.